This T cell receptor beta chain originates from a study of cytomegalovirus exposure and HLA in healthy donors. Assay: immunoSEQ multiplex PCR; the TCRdb copy retains only in-frame clones and omits some. The table has 200,000 or so clones, more than 65% seen once. The donors were in the approximately 110-subject validation cohort; that cohort was separate from the approximately 730-subject first cohort. The CDR3 consists of 16 residues. Per the germline V gene, CDR1 is LGHNA and CDR2 is YNFKEQ. V lost 0 bases, J lost 2 bases, and 4 bases stayed unmatched. The chain employs TRBV4-2 and TRBJ2-1, with 7 bases that match TRBD2. Sequenced material: PBMCs. This TCR derives from a woman aged 30 to 39 in good health and CMV-seropositive. This CDR3 is CASSQEWSGAYNEQFF. The DNA of the CDR3 is TGTGCCAGCAGCCAAGAGTGGAGCGGGGCCTACAATGAGCAGTTCTTC.